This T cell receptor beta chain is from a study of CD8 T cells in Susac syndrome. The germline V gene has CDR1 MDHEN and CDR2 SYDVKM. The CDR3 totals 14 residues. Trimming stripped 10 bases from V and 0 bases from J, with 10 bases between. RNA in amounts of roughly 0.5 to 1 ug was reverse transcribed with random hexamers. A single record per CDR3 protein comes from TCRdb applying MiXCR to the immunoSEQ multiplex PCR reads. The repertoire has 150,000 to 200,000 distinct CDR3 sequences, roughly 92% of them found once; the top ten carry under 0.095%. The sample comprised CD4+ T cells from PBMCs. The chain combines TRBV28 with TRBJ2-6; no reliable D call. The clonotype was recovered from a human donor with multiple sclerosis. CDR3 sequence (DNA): TGTGCCAAGGACGGAACCTCTGGGGCCAACGTCCTGACTTTC. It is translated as CAKDGTSGANVLTF.